This TCR beta chain originates from a study of T-cell reconstitution after alpha-beta-depleted transplantation in children. Study-wide findings and caveats: The high TCRbeta diversity at day 60 in some patients came from surviving recipient T cells and thymic progenitors.

This clonotype was observed a few times. No antigen is known for it. With V trimmed by 2 bases and J by 8 bases, 6 bases remained unmatched. CDR3 length: 15 amino acids. Germline V lookup: CDR1 SGHTA, CDR2 FQGTGA. Unique molecular identifiers were incorporated when the TCRbeta library was constructed. A single record per CDR3 protein comes from TCRdb applying MiXCR to the PCR reads. The profile covers more than 200,000 distinct CDR3 sequences, with roughly a quarter appearing a single time and about 5% taken by the ten largest. The sequence was obtained from a female patient aged 2 to 10 who had a stem cell transplant for congenital amegakaryocytic thrombocytopenia, so the T cells may come from the graft donor. J is TRBJ2-1 and V is TRBV7-3; 10 bases map to TRBD2. The sequences come from PBMCs, mostly from graft donor cells, collected 360 days after TCRalphabeta/CD19-depleted stem cell transplant. CDR3 DNA: TGTGCCAGCAGCTTATGGCTAGCGGGAGCCGATGAGCAGTTCTTC. Residues: CASSLWLAGADEQFF.